This T cell receptor (beta chain) is from a study of T cell responses to AZD1222 COVID-19 vaccine. CDR3 length: 13 residues. From germline, CDR1 is SGHRS and CDR2 YFSETQ. Trimming took off 0 bases at V and 4 bases at J, with 6 bases between the two ends. Only in-frame clones appear in the TCRdb table, and some are missing; sequencing was by immunoSEQ multiplex PCR. The table shows 90,000 to 150,000 clones, with 80% to 95% occurring only once. The clonotype originates from an adult who received the MenACWY meningococcal vaccine as a control. This specimen consisted of peripheral blood, obtained 28 days after the second dose of the MenACWY control vaccine. This chain links TRBV5-1 with TRBJ2-3; D is unclear. CDR3 sequence: CASSLVGADTQYF. The DNA of the CDR3 is TGCGCCAGCAGCTTGGTTGGCGCAGATACGCAGTATTTT.